The clone carrying this T cell receptor (beta chain) was counted ten times or more. Germline CDR1 is GTSNPN and CDR2 is SVGIG (reference sequence). V shed 4 bases and J shed 0 bases, with 12 bases lying between them. The CDR3 runs 14 residues. This record comes from a study of blood T cell repertoires in COVID-19. At the level of the study: Spain, Italy and the United States supplied samples that represented acute and convalescent COVID-19. The analysed material was cDNA or gDNA that came from T cells, B-cell-depleted T cells, or PBMCs.

In the source study's methods: Amplification of reference gene primers was used by the study to estimate nucleated cell counts. Method: immunoSEQ multiplex PCR; TCRdb's copy keeps in-frame clones and lacks some. Clone size and V and J calls were adopted from that table, with D and trimming inferred from the DNA. The table includes some 180,000 clones, around 84% detected once. Sequenced input: peripheral blood. The TCR originated in a human donor in a cohort sampled during active COVID-19. The chain carries TRBV30 and TRBJ1-1, with a possible D match to TRBD1 (5 bases). The CDR3: CAWIQRGMNTEAFF. The CDR3 coding sequence is TGTGCCTGGATACAACGGGGGATGAACACTGAAGCTTTCTTT.